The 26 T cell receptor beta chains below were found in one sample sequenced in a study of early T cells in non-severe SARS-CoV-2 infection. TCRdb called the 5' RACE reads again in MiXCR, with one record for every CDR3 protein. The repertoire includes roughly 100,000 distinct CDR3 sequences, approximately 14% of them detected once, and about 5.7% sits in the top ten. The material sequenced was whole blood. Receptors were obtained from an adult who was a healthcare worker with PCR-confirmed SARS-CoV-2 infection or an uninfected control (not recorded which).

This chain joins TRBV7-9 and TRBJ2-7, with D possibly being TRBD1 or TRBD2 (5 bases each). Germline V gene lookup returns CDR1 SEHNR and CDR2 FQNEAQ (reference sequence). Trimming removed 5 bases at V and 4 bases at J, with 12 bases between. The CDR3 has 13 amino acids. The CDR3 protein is CASSPQGEYEQYF. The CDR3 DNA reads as TGTGCCAGCAGCCCCCAGGGAGAGTACGAGCAGTACTTC.

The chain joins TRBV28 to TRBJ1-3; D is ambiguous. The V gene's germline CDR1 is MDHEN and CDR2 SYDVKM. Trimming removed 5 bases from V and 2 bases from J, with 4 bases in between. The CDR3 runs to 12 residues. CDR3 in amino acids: CASSGTGNTIYF. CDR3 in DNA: TGTGCCAGCAGTGGTACTGGAAACACCATATATTTT.

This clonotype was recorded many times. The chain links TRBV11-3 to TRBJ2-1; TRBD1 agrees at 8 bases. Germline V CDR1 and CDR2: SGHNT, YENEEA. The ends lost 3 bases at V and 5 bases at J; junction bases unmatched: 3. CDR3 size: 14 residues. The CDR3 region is CASSLTGADNEQFF. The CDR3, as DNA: TGTGCCAGCAGCTTGACAGGGGCGGACAATGAGCAGTTCTTC.

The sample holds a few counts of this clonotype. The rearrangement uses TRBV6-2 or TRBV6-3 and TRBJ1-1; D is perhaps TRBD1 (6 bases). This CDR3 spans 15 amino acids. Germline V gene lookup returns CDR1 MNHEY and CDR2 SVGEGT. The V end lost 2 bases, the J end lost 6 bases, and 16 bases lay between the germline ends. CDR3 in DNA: TGTGCCAGCAGTTACCTGACGGGGGCAGGACCTGAAGCTTTCTTT. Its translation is CASSYLTGAGPEAFF.

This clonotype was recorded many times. The CDR3 bases are TGTGCCAGCAGCTCCTGGGGACTGACTAACTATGGCTACACCTTC. It codes for CASSSWGLTNYGYTF. The chain joins TRBV7-2 to TRBJ1-2, with D possibly TRBD1 on 5 matching bases. Trimming cost V 4 bases and J 0 bases, with 12 bases left between them. Germline-derived CDR1 and CDR2 are SGHTA and FQGNSA. The CDR3 is 15 residues long.

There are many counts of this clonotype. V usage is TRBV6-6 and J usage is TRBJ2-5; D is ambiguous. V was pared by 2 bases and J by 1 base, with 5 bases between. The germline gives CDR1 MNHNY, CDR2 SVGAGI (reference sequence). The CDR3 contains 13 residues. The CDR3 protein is CASSYGFQETQYF. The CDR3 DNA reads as TGTGCCAGCAGTTACGGCTTCCAAGAGACCCAGTACTTC.

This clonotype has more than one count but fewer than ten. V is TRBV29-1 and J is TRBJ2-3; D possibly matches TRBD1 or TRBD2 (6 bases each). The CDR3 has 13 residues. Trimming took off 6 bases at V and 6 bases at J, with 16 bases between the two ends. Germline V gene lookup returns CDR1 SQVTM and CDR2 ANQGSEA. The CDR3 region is CSVRRGKGDTQYF. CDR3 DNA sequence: TGCAGCGTGCGGAGGGGGAAAGGGGATACGCAGTATTTT.

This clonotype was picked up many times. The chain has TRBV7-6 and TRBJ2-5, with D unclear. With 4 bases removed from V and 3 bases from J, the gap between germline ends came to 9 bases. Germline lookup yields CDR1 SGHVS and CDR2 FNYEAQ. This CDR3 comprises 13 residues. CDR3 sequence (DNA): TGTGCCAGCAGCTCTCCTAGAAAAGAGACCCAGTACTTC. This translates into CASSSPRKETQYF.

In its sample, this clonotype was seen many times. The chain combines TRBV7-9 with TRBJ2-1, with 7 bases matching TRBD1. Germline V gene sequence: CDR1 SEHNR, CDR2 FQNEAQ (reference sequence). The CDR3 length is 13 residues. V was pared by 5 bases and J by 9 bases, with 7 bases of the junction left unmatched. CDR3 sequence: CASSPEGAVEQFF. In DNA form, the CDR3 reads TGTGCCAGCAGCCCCGAGGGGGCGGTTGAGCAGTTCTTC.

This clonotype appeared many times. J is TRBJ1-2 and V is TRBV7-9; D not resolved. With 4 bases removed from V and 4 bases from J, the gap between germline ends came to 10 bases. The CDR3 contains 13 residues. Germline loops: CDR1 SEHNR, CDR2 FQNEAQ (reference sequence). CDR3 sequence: CASSSRPLYGYTF. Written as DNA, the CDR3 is TGTGCCAGCAGCTCCCGGCCCCTCTATGGCTACACCTTC. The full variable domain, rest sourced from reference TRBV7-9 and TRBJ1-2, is DTGVSQNPRHKITKRGQNVTFRCDPISEHNRLYWYRQTLGQGPEFLTYFQNEAQLEKSRLLSDRFSAERPKGSFSTLEIQRTEQGDSAMYLCASSSRPLYGYTFGSGTRLTVV.

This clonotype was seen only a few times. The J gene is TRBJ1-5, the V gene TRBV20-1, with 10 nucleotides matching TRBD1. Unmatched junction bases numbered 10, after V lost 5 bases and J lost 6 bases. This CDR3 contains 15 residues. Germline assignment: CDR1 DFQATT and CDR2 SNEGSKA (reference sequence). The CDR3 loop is CSAPTGGGLSQPQHF. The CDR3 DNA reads TGCAGTGCTCCGACAGGGGGCGGACTTAGTCAGCCCCAGCATTTT.

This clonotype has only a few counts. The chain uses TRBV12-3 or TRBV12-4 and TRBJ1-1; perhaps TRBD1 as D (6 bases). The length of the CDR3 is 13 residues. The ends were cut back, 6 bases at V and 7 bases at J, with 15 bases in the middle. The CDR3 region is CASSMIGGGEAFF. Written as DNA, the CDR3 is TGTGCCAGCAGCATGATCGGGGGCGGTGAAGCTTTCTTT.

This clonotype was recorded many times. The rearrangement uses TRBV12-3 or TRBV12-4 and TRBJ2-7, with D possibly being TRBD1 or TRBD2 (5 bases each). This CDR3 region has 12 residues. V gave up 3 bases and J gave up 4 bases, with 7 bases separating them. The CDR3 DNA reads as TGTGCCAGCAGTTTTTGGGGGTACGAGCAGTACTTC. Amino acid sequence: CASSFWGYEQYF.

The CDR3 is CSAWDRGSGANVLTF. The DNA of the CDR3 is TGCAGTGCTTGGGACAGAGGCTCTGGGGCCAACGTCCTGACTTTC. V is TRBV20-1 and J is TRBJ2-6, with 7 bases that match TRBD1. The length of the CDR3 is 15 residues. V lost 5 bases to trimming and J lost 0 bases; unmatched junction nucleotides: 4. The germline V gene encodes CDR1 DFQATT and CDR2 SNEGSKA (reference sequence).

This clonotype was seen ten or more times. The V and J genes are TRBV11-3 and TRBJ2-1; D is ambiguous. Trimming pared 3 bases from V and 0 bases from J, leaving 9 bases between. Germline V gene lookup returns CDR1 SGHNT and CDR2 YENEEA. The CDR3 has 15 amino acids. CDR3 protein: CASSLGRSSYNEQFF. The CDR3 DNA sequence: TGTGCCAGCAGCTTGGGAAGAAGCTCCTACAATGAGCAGTTCTTC.

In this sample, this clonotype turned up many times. This CDR3 is CASRQSSYNEQFF. CDR3 DNA sequence: TGTGCCAGCAGGCAGAGCTCCTACAATGAGCAGTTCTTC. This chain links TRBV7-9 with TRBJ2-1; D gene uncertain. V was shortened by 6 bases and J by 0 bases, with 6 bases between the two germline ends. Germline assignment: CDR1 SEHNR and CDR2 FQNEAQ (reference sequence). This CDR3 is 13 amino acids long.

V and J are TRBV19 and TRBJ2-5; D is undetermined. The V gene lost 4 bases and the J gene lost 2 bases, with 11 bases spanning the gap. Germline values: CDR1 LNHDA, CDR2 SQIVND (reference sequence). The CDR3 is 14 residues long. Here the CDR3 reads CASSTRQGQETQYF. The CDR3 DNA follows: TGTGCCAGTAGTACCCGTCAAGGACAAGAGACCCAGTACTTC.

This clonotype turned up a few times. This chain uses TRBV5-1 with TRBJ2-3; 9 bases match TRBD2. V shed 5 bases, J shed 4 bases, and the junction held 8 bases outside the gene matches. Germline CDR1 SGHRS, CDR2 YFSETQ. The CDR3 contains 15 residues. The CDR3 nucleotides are TGCGCCAGCAGTGTAGCGGGAGACCCCCCAGATACGCAGTATTTT. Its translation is CASSVAGDPPDTQYF.

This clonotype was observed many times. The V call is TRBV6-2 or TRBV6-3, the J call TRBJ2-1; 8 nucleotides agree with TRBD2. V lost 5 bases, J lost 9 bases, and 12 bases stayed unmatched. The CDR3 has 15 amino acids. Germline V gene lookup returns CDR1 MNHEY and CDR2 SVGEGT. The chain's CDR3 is CASSIQKAGVGEQFF. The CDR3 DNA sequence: TGTGCCAGCAGTATCCAGAAAGCGGGAGTAGGTGAGCAGTTCTTC.

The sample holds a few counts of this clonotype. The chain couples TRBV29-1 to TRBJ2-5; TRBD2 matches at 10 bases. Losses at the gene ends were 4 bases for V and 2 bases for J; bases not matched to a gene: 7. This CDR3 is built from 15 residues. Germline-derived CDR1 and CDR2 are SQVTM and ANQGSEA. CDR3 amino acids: CSVAGPSGSQETQYF. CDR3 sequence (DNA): TGCAGCGTTGCGGGCCCTAGCGGGAGTCAAGAGACCCAGTACTTC.

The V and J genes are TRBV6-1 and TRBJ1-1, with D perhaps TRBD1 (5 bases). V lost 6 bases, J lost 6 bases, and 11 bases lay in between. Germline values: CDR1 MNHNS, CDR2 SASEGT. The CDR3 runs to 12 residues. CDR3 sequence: CASSATGPEAFF. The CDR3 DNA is TGTGCCAGCAGCGCTACAGGACCTGAAGCTTTCTTT.

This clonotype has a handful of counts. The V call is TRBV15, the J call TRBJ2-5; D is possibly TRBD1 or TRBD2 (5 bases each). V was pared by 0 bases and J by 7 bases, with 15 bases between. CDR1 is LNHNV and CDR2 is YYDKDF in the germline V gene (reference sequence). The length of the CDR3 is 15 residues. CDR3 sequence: CATSRDTWDLGTQYF. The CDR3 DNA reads TGTGCCACCAGCAGAGACACGTGGGACCTAGGGACCCAGTACTTC.

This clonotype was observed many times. CDR3 DNA: TGTGCCAGCAGTTTCACCGGGGCCAACGTCCTGACTTTC. Protein product: CASSFTGANVLTF. The V call is TRBV27, the J call TRBJ2-6, with unresolved D. V lost 3 bases and J 4 bases, leaving 4 bases between the germline ends. Germline CDR1 is MNHEY and CDR2 is SMNVEV (reference sequence). The CDR3 contains 13 residues.

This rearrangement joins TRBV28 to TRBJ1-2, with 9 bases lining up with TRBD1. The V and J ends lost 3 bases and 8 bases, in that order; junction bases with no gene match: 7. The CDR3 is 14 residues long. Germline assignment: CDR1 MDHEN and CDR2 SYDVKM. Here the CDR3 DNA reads TGTGCCAGCAGTTTCTTACAGGGGGCGCAGGGCTACACCTTC. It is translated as CASSFLQGAQGYTF.

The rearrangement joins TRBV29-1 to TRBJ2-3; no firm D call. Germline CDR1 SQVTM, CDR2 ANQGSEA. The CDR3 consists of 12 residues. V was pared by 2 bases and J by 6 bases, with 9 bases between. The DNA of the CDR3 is TGCAGCGTTGAAACTTCCGGGGATACGCAGTATTTT. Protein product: CSVETSGDTQYF.

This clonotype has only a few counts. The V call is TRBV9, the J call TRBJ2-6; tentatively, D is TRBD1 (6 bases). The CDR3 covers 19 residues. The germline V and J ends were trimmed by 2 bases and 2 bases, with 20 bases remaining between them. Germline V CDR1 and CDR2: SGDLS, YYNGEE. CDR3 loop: CASSVPSSGDGTGANVLTF. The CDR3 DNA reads TGTGCCAGCAGCGTCCCATCCTCAGGGGATGGAACTGGGGCCAACGTCCTGACTTTC.